Listed below are T cell receptor beta chains from one sample, sequenced in a study of regulatory T cells in long-lasting Graves disease. TCRdb re-called the multiplex PCR reads through MiXCR, storing one row per CDR3 protein. The sample has 350,000 to 500,000 distinct CDR3 sequences; about 16% are singletons. This sample also appeared in a second study, on T cells in Graves' hyperthyroidism and ophthalmopathy.

Source: peripheral blood mononuclear cells (PBMCs), taken at new diagnosis, from a patient treated with antithyroid drugs. The receptors derive from a woman aged 25 to 39 with Graves disease. Each CDR3 is given with its conserved first and last residue. Fields, in order: V gene, D gene, clone size, J gene, CDR3 DNA, CDR3 protein. A D gene is named only where the DNA matches it firmly. Size tells how often a clone was seen (once, few, many) or the class of an expanded clone, and some rows leave it out.

TRBV13,-,-,TRBJ2-1,TGTGCCAGCAGCCACTCCGGGACGGACTACAATGAGCAGTTCTTC,CASSHSGTDYNEQFF
TRBV9,-,few,TRBJ1-1,TGTGCCAGCAGCGTTGGCGAGGCGGTGAACACTGAAGCTTTCTTT,CASSVGEAVNTEAFF
TRBV30,-,many,TRBJ2-4,TGTGCCTGGAGTTCCAGAAACATTCAGTACTTC,CAWSSRNIQYF
TRBV5-1,-,many,TRBJ2-3,TGCGCCAGCAGCTTGGAAGGGGTCCTTAGTTTCACAGATACGCAGTATTTT,CASSLEGVLSFTDTQYF
TRBV13,-,many,TRBJ1-5,TGTGCCAGCAGCCGTACCCAGGGGCACAGCAATCAGCCCCAGCATTTT,CASSRTQGHSNQPQHF
TRBV11-2,-,-,TRBJ1-2,TGTGCCAGCAGCTTAGCGTTCGGGCCGCGCTATGGCTACACCTTC,CASSLAFGPRYGYTF
TRBV20-1,-,many,TRBJ2-7,TGCAGTGCTAGAGATGACGGCGCGATGGGGGGATACGAGCAGTACTTC,CSARDDGAMGGYEQYF
TRBV5-4,-,few,TRBJ1-6,TGTGCCAGCAGCCCAGCAGGCGCCGGTTCACCCCTCCACTTT,CASSPAGAGSPLHF
TRBV28,-,many,TRBJ1-2,TGTGCCAGCAGCTCCCTCCCGACAGTCTATGGCTACACCTTC,CASSSLPTVYGYTF
TRBV5-1,TRBD2,many,TRBJ2-1,TGTGCCAGCAGAGAGGGACTAGCGGATTACAATGAGCAGTTCTTC,CASREGLADYNEQFF
TRBV6-2/TRBV6-3,-,many,TRBJ1-5,TGTGCCAGCATCGGAACGGGGGCCCGGGGCAATCAGCCCCAGCATTTT,CASIGTGARGNQPQHF
TRBV7-2,TRBD1,many,TRBJ1-5,TGTGCCAGCAGCCGGACAGGGGGCAAGCAGCCCCAGCATTTT,CASSRTGGKQPQHF
TRBV7-9,-,many,TRBJ2-7,TGTGCCAGCAGCTTAACGGGTCGTGGAGCCCTCGAGCAGTACTTC,CASSLTGRGALEQYF
TRBV19,TRBD2,once,TRBJ2-1,TGTGCCAGTAGGAGGGGGACTAGCCGATCGCAGTTCTTC,CASRRGTSRSQFF
TRBV20-1,TRBD2,many,TRBJ2-1,TGCAGTGCTAGGAGAGGACTAGCGGGAGAGAGGGGGCGGGTGGATGAGCAGTTCTTC,CSARRGLAGERGRVDEQFF
TRBV5-5,-,many,TRBJ2-7,TGTGCCAGCAGCTTGGTGGGGACTCTCTCCTACGAGCAGTACTTC,CASSLVGTLSYEQYF
TRBV6-1,-,-,TRBJ1-1,TGTGCCAGCAGCAGGGCGGGTTCTAACACTGAAGCTTTCTTT,CASSRAGSNTEAFF
TRBV20-1,TRBD2,few,TRBJ2-5,TGCAGTGCTAGAGATTTACTAGCGTGGGAGACCCAGTACTTC,CSARDLLAWETQYF
TRBV5-1,-,many,TRBJ2-5,TGCGCCAGCAGCTTCGGACCGGAAAAGACCCAGTACTTC,CASSFGPEKTQYF
TRBV5-5,-,many,TRBJ1-1,TGTGCCAGCAGCCTGATTGGGGTGAACACTGAAGCTTTCTTT,CASSLIGVNTEAFF
TRBV20-1,-,-,TRBJ1-5,TGCAGTGCTAGTAGGGAGTCGAGTCAGCCCCAGCATTTT,CSASRESSQPQHF
TRBV4-3,-,few,TRBJ2-1,TGCGCCAGCAGCCAAGAGGTGTCAGACTCCTACAATGAGCAGTTCTTC,CASSQEVSDSYNEQFF
TRBV28,-,many,TRBJ2-7,TGTGCCAGCAGTTTTATGAGCTTCCGGAGCTCCTACGAGCAGTACTTC,CASSFMSFRSSYEQYF
TRBV27,-,few,TRBJ1-5,TGTGCCAGCAAGCTCGACAGTACATTTCAGCCCCAGCATTTT,CASKLDSTFQPQHF
TRBV5-1,TRBD2,many,TRBJ2-1,TGCGCCAGCAGCTTGCGTCCAGCGGGAGGGAAGATTGCGTACAATGAGCAGTTCTTC,CASSLRPAGGKIAYNEQFF
TRBV7-9,-,-,TRBJ1-1,TGTGCCAGCACCCCGAGGGGGAACACTGAAGCTTTCTTT,CASTPRGNTEAFF
TRBV19,-,few,TRBJ2-5,TGTGCCAGTAAAGGCTACCAAGAGACCCAGTACTTC,CASKGYQETQYF
TRBV30,TRBD1,many,TRBJ2-7,TGTGCCTGGAGTGTCGGGACAGGGGGGGACGAGCAGTACTTC,CAWSVGTGGDEQYF
TRBV28,TRBD1,many,TRBJ2-5,TGTGCCAGCAGTTATGGGGGACAGCTCCAAGAGACCCAGTACTTC,CASSYGGQLQETQYF
TRBV10-2,-,-,TRBJ2-1,TGCGCCAGCAGTGAACAGTCCACTTACAGTGAGCAGTTCTTC,CASSEQSTYSEQFF
TRBV19,-,few,TRBJ2-7,TGTGCCAGTAGTATAAGAGGTACCTACGAGCAGTACTTC,CASSIRGTYEQYF
TRBV7-2,-,many,TRBJ1-2,TGTGCCAGCAGCAAAAGGGGGTTAGGCTATGGCTACACCTTC,CASSKRGLGYGYTF
TRBV3-1,TRBD1,many,TRBJ2-3,TGTGCCAGCAGTCAAGACAGGGTCCTAACTCATACGCAGTATTTT,CASSQDRVLTHTQYF
TRBV20-1,TRBD2,-,TRBJ2-1,TGCAGTGCCGAAACGGACAGACCCGGGACTAGCGGGAGGGTCTACAATGAGCAGTTCTTC,CSAETDRPGTSGRVYNEQFF
TRBV7-3,-,many,TRBJ2-5,TGTGCCAGCAGCTCGCGAGGCCGGGACCAAGAGACCCAGTACTTC,CASSSRGRDQETQYF
TRBV6-5,TRBD2,-,TRBJ2-3,TGTGCCAGCAGTTACAGGGCCCAGCGGGAGGCCGTCGGGGATACGCAGTATTTT,CASSYRAQREAVGDTQYF
TRBV12-3/TRBV12-4,TRBD2,many,TRBJ2-1,TGTGCCAGCAGTTTAATAGGGGGAACTAGCGGCAGCTCCTACAATGAGCAGTTCTTC,CASSLIGGTSGSSYNEQFF
TRBV9,-,few,TRBJ2-1,TGTGCCAGCCAAAGAGGCGGTGGAGGGGTTAATGAGCAGTTCTTC,CASQRGGGGVNEQFF
TRBV12-3/TRBV12-4,TRBD1,many,TRBJ2-2,TGTGCCAGCAGTTTGGGTACAGGGGACACCGGGGAGCTGTTTTTT,CASSLGTGDTGELFF
TRBV6-5,-,many,TRBJ1-1,TGTGCCAGCAGTTACTATCAGAACACTGAAGCTTTCTTT,CASSYYQNTEAFF
TRBV27,-,few,TRBJ2-2,TGTGCCAGCGGTTTGATAACCGGGGAGCTGTTTTTT,CASGLITGELFF
TRBV7-9,TRBD1,few,TRBJ1-1,TGTGCCAGCAGCTTTTCGAGGGGGCTGAACACTGAAGCTTTCTTT,CASSFSRGLNTEAFF
TRBV7-8,TRBD2,many,TRBJ2-7,TGTGCCAGCAGCTTACTTAGCGGGAGTTACGAGCAGTACTTC,CASSLLSGSYEQYF
TRBV2,-,many,TRBJ2-3,TGTGCCAGCAGTGAATGGGCAGTCACAGATACGCAGTATTTT,CASSEWAVTDTQYF
TRBV20-1,-,many,TRBJ2-5,TGCAGTGCTAGGGACAATATGCAGACCCAGTACTTC,CSARDNMQTQYF